This T cell receptor (beta chain) was identified during a study of T cells in narcolepsy. Across the study: Enrolled donors included narcolepsy type 1 or type 2 patients and healthy controls. Findings and caveats of the study: Blood of same and different patients, but not healthy controls, reportedly held recurring autoreactive clonotypes. Autoreactive clone sequences were missing from some blood memory CD4+ repertoires. Comparing one patient's CSF and blood CD4+ clonotypes highlighted HCRT- and TRIB2-specific autoreactive clonotypes.

Profiling relied on immunoSEQ multiplex PCR, and the TCRdb table lists in-frame clones only, not all of them. This table holds over 15,000 clones, around 86% found once. A word on this clone: The target antigen is unknown.

The V gene's germline CDR1 is SQVTM and CDR2 ANQGSEA. There are 17 residues in the CDR3. V lost 3 bases, J lost 3 bases, and 12 bases stayed unmatched. The receptor was derived from a human donor in good health. The sample consisted of memory (CD45RA-) CD4+ T cells from blood. The rearrangement joins TRBV29-1 to TRBJ2-1, with TRBD2 identical over 9 bases. The CDR3 here is CSVERAGGPFLYNEQFF. The DNA of the CDR3 is TGCAGCGTTGAGCGAGCGGGAGGCCCATTTCTCTACAATGAGCAGTTCTTC.